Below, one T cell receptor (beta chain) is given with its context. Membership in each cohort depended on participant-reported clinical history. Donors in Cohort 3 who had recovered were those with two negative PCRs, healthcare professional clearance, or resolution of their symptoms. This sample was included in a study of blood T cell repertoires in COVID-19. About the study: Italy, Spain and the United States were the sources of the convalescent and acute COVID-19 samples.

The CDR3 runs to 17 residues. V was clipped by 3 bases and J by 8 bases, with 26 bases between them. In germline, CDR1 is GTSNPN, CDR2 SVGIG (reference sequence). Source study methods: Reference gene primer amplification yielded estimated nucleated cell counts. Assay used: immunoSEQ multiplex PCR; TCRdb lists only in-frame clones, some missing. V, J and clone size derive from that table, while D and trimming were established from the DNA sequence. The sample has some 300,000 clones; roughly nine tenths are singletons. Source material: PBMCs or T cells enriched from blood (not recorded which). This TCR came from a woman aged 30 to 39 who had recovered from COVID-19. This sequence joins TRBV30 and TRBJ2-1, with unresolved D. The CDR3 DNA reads TGTGCCTGGAGGAAAGTAAGTAGATCCACAGCTCGTCATGAGCAGTTCTTC. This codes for CAWRKVSRSTARHEQFF.